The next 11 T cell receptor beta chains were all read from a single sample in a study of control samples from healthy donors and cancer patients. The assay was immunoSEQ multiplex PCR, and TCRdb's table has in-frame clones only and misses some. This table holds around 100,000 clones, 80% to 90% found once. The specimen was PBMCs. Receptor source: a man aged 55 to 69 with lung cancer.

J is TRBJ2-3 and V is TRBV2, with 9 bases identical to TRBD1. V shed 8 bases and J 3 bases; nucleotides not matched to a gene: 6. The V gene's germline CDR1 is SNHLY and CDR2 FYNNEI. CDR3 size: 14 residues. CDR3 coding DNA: TGTGCCAGCGGGTCGGGACAGGGTACAGATACGCAGTATTTT. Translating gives CASGSGQGTDTQYF.

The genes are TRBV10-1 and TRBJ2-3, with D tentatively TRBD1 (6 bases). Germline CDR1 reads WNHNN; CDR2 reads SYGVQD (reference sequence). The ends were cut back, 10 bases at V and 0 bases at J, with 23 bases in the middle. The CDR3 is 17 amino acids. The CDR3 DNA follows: TGCGCCACATATTTAAGCAGGGGTGGCGGTAGCACAGATACGCAGTATTTT. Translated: CATYLSRGGGSTDTQYF.

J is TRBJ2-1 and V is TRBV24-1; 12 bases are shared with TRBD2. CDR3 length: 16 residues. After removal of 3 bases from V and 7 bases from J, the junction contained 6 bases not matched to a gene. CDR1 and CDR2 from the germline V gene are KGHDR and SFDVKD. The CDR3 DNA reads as TGTGCCACCAGTGATCCGACTAGCGGGGGCAGAAATGAGCAGTTCTTC. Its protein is CATSDPTSGGRNEQFF.

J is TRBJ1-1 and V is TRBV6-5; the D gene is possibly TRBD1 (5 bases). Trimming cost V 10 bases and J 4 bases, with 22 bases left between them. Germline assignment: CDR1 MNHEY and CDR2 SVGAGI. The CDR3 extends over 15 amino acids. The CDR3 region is CATGGPRGLPTEAFF. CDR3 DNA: TGTGCCACCGGCGGCCCTAGGGGCCTTCCCACTGAAGCTTTCTTT.

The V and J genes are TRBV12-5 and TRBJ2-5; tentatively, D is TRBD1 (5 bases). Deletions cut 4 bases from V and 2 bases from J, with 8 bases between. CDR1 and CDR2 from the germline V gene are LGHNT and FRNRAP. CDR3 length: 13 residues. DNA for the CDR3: TGTGCTAGTGGTTCCCCAGGGCAAGAGACCCAGTACTTC. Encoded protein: CASGSPGQETQYF.

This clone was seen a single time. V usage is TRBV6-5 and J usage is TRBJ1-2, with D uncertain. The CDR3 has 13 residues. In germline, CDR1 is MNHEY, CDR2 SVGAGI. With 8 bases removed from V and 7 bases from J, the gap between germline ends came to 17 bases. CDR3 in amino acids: CASLGAAASGYTF. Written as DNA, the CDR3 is TGTGCCAGCTTAGGCGCGGCAGCGAGTGGCTACACCTTC.

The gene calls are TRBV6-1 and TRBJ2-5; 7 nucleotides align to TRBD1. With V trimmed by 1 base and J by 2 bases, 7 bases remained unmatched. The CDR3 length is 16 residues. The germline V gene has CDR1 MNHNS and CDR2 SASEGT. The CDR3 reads CASSEGLSRGQETQYF. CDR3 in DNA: TGTGCCAGCAGTGAAGGTTTAAGCAGGGGGCAAGAGACCCAGTACTTC.

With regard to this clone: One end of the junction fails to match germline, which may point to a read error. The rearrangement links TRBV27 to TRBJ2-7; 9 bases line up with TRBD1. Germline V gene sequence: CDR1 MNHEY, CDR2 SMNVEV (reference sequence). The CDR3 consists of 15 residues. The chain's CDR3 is CASNLKTGGFYEQYF. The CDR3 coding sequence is TGTGCCAGCAATTTAAAGACAGGGGGTTTCTACGAGCAGTACTTC.

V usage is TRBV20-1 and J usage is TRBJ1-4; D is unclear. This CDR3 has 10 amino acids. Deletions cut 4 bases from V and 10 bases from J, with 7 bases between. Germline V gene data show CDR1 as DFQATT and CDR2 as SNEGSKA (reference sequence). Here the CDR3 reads CSAIDGKLFF. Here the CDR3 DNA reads TGCAGTGCTATTGACGGAAAACTGTTTTTT.

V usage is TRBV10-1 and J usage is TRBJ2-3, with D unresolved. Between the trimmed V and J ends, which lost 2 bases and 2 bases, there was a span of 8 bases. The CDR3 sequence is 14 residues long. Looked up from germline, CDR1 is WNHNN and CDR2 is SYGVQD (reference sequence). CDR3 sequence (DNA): TGCGCCAGCAGTGAGAACCGGGCCACAGATACGCAGTATTTT. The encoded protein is CASSENRATDTQYF.

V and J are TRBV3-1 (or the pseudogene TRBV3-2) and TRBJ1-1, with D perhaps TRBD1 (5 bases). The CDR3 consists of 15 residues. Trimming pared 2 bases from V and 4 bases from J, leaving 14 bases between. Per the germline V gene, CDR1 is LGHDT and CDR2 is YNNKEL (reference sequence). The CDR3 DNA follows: TGTGCCAGCAGCCAATTCAGGGTGTCTGGCACTGAAGCTTTCTTT. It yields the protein CASSQFRVSGTEAFF.